The 2 T cell receptor beta chains below come from one sample, sequenced in a study of CD8+CD57+ T cells in acquired aplastic anemia. All sequencing subjects had displayed CD8+CD57+ cell expansion on flow cytometry. CDR3 and TCR beta VDJ profiling relied on genomic DNA as the template. TCRdb passed the reads through MiXCR, listing each CDR3 protein once. This repertoire shows about 160,000 distinct CDR3 sequences, 47% found once; its top ten account for around 3%. Sequenced material: sorted CD4+, CD8+, or CD8+CD57+ T cells (not recorded which) from PBMCs. The origin of the receptors is a human donor with aplastic anemia.

The sample holds a few counts of this clonotype. The conserved closing phenylalanine or tryptophan is absent in this CDR3, likely reflecting a read error. The CDR3 loop reads CASSHTYERDRPFAYNEQFL. The CDR3 bases are TGTGCCAGCAGCCATACCTATGAGCGGGACCGACCCTTCGCCTACAATGAGCAGTTCCTC. The rearrangement links TRBV14 to TRBJ2-1; the match to TRBD2 covers 7 bases. With 3 bases clipped from V and 2 bases from J, the junction kept 19 bases outside the gene matches. Germline V lookup: CDR1 SGHDN, CDR2 FVKESK. This CDR3 has 20 amino acids.

This clonotype appeared many times. This sequence joins TRBV4-2 and TRBJ1-5; the D is unclear. The CDR3 is 15 residues long. Germline V CDR1 and CDR2: LGHNA, YNFKEQ. V dropped 0 bases and J dropped 6 bases, with 12 bases sitting between them. The CDR3 here is CASSQDALVAQPQHF. The CDR3 nucleotides read TGTGCCAGCAGCCAAGATGCCCTAGTTGCTCAGCCCCAGCATTTT.